This TCR beta chain comes out of a study of CD8+CD57+ T cells in acquired aplastic anemia. Study at large: Sorted cells (CD4+ and CD8+) yielded DNA amounts that averaged about 3.1 ug. Researchers reported that healthy donors averaged about 9.8 million reads for CD4+ cells.

Concerning this clonotype itself: This may arise from a read error, as a much more abundant clone is one base away.

The germline gives CDR1 DFQATT, CDR2 SNEGSKA (reference sequence). The CDR3 contains 14 residues. For CDR3 and TCR beta VDJ profiling, genomic DNA was the template used. Each CDR3 protein is one row after TCRdb ran MiXCR on the reads. Of about 220,000 distinct CDR3 sequences listed, around 32% are singletons. Sequenced material: sorted CD4+, CD8+, or CD8+CD57+ T cells (not recorded which) from PBMCs. This chain links TRBV20-1 with TRBJ2-1; 8 bases line up with TRBD2. The TCR originated in a human donor in good health, serving as a control. The CDR3 sequence: CGAYRSGSFDEQFF. In DNA, the CDR3 is TGCGGTGCATATAGGAGCGGGAGTTTCGATGAGCAGTTCTTC.